This record covers a single T cell receptor (beta chain). What it binds is not known. Profiling relied on immunoSEQ multiplex PCR, and the TCRdb table lists in-frame clones only, not all of them. The repertoire includes around 310,000 clones, 75% to 90% of them detected once, and about 5.4% sits in the top ten. The record originates from a study of Ad26.COV2.S vaccination and SARS-CoV-2 variants. The wider study: The COV1001 Ad26.COV2.S trial arm included the donor. Study-level results: Vaccinees reportedly had broad spike-specific CD8+ and CD4+ T cell responses.

Specified treatment: 15 to 20 received Ad26.COV2.S at low or high dose, single or two shots; roughly five received placebo; per-sample allocation not given. Samples were taken on day 63 after the first vaccine or placebo injection. This Boston cohort included adults aged 18-55 years. J was trimmed by 6 bases and V by 6 bases; bases with no gene match: 8. Germline V gives CDR1 MNHEY, CDR2 SMNVEV (reference sequence). The CDR3 sequence is 15 residues long. The sequenced sample was peripheral blood, obtained in a trial of Ad26.COV2.S vaccine versus placebo. The sequence was collected from a person between 18 and 65 years old who received the Ad26.COV2.S COVID-19 vaccine or a placebo. The gene calls are TRBV27 and TRBJ1-4, with TRBD1 identical over 9 bases. CDR3 in DNA: TGTGCCAGCAGAATTTCACAGGGGGCGGATGAAAAACTGTTTTTT. It yields the protein CASRISQGADEKLFF.